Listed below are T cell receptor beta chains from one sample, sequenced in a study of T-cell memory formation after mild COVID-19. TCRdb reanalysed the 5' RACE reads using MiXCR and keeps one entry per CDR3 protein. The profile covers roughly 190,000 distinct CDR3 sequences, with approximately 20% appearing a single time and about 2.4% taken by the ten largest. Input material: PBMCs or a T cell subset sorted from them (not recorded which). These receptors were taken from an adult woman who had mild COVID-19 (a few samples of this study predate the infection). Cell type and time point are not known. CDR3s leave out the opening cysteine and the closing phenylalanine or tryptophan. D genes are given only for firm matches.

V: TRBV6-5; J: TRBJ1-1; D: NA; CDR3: ASSRLSGNTEAF
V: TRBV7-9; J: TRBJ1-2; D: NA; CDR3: ASSLGTETYGYT
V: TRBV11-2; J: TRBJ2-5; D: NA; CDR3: ASRRPPQETQY
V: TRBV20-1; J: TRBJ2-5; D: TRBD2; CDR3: SALAGQETQY
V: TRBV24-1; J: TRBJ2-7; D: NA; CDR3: ATSAGAAYEQY
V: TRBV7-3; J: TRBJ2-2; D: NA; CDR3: ASSSPGRMNTGELF
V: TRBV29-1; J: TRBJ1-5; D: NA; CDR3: SVQFAQGDQPQH
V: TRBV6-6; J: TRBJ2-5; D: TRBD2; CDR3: ASTPSGGETQY
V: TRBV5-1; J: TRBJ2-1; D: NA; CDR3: ASSFMTSIDEQF
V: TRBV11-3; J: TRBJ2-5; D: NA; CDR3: ASSQGQSSETQY
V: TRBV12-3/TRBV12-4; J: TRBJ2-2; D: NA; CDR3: ASKGRTPANTGELF
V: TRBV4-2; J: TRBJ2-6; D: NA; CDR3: ASRPRGSGANVLT
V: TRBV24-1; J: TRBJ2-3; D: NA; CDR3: ATIGGAGDTQY
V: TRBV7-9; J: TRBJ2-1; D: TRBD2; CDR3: ASSRSGGGIYNEQF
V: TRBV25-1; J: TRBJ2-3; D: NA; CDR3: ASSARVGGDTQY
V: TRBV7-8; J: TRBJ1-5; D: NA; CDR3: ASSLARTAYQPQH
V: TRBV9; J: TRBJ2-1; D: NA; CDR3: ASSVAGNNEQF
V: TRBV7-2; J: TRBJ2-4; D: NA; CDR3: ASSPLDLNIQY
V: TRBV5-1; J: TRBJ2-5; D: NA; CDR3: ASSLAWWETQY
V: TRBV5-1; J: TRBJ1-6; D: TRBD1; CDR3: ASSYYPGQGASPGNNSPLH
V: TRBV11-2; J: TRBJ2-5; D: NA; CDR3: ASSLGLPETQY
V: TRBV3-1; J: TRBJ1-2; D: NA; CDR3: ASSQEEGFDGYT
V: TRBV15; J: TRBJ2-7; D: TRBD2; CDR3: ATSRDPGSGYEQY
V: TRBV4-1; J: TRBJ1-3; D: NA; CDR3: ASSPTGVAGNTIY
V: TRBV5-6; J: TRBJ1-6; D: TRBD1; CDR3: ASSADGDRGSPLH
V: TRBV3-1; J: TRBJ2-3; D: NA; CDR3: ASSPRDGADTQY
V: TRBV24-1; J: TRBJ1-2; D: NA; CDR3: ATSSPVYGYT
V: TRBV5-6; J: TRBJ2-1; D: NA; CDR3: ASSFGDNEQF
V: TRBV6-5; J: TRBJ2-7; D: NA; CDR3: ASSYYKGSEQY
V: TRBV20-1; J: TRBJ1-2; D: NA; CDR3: SARGGGANYGYT
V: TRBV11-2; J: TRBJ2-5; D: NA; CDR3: ASSSGGVVGKETQY
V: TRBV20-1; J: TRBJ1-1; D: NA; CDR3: SAREAGLRSTEAF
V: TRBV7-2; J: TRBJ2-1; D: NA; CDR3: ASSSQVYNEQF
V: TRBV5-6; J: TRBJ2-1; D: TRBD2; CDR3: ASSFGLAGVGEQF
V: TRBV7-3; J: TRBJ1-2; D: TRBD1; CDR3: ASSSTGGGYGYT
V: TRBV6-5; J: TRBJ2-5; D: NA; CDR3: ASRERETQY
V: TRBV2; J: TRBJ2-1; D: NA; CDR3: ASSEQSRDEF
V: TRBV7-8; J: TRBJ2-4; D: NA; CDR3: ASSLSVERAKNIQY
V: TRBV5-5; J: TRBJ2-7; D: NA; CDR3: ASSPTGMGFEQY
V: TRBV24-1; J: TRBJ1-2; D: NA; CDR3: ATSDPVNGYT